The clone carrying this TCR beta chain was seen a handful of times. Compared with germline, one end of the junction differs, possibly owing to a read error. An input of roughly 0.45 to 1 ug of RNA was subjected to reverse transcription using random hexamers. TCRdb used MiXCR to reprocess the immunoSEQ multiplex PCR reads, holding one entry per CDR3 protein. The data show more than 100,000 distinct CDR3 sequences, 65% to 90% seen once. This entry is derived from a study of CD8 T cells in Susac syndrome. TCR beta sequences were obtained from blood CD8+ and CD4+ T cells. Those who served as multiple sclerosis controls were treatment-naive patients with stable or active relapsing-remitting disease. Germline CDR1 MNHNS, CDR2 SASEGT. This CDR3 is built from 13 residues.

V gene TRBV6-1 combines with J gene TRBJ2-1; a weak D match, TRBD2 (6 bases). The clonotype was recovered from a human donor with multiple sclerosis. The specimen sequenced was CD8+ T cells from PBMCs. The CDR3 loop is CASRPTSYTEQFF. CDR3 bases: TGTGCCAGCAGGCCGACTAGTTACACTGAGCAGTTCTTC.